The rows below give T cell receptor beta chains drawn from one sample of a study of T cell responses to AZD1222 COVID-19 vaccine. Produced via immunoSEQ multiplex PCR; TCRdb's table is partial and in-frame only. The sample has about 180,000 clones, more than 90% seen once. The material sequenced was peripheral blood, taken on day 0 of AZD1222 vaccination. The receptors shown here come from an adult in good health. CDR3s include the opening cysteine and the closing phenylalanine or tryptophan. D genes are given only for firm matches. A row's size may be missing; if present it is once, few, many or a size class.

j_gene,len,d_gene,v_gene,abundance,CDR3nt,CDR3aa
TRBJ1-1,15,-,TRBV9,-,TGTGCCAGCAGCCCCCCTGACGGAGTGAACACTGAAGCTTTCTTT,CASSPPDGVNTEAFF
TRBJ1-4,13,-,TRBV29-1,-,TGCAGCGTTTCAGGGCTGGAGGGTGAAAAACTGTTTTTT,CSVSGLEGEKLFF
TRBJ1-2,12,-,TRBV5-4,-,TGTGCCAGCAGCAACAGTAACTATGGCTACACCTTC,CASSNSNYGYTF
TRBJ2-3,17,TRBD2,TRBV6-2/TRBV6-3,-,TGTGCCAGCAGTGGTTTAGCGGGAGGGCCGGGGACAGATACGCAGTATTTT,CASSGLAGGPGTDTQYF
TRBJ1-2,13,-,TRBV5-1,-,TGCGCCAGCAGCTTGAAAGAAACAGATGGCTACACCTTC,CASSLKETDGYTF
TRBJ1-1,15,-,TRBV6-5,once,TGTGCCAGCAGTTACTCGTCAGGAGGGTTCACTGAAGCTTTCTTT,CASSYSSGGFTEAFF
TRBJ2-7,16,-,TRBV4-1,few,TGCGCCAGCAGCCAAGATACCCCTGTGAGCTCCTACGAGCAGTACTTC,CASSQDTPVSSYEQYF
TRBJ2-1,20,TRBD1,TRBV5-1,few,TGCGCCAGCAGCTTGGAAAACACAGGGGCGTTTTTGAGCTCCTACAATGAGCAGTTCTTC,CASSLENTGAFLSSYNEQFF
TRBJ1-6,13,-,TRBV27,-,TGTGCCAGCAGTCCCCGGACAGATTCACCCCTCCACTTT,CASSPRTDSPLHF
TRBJ1-4,15,TRBD1,TRBV2,-,TGTGCCAGCAGTGACAGGGGGCGTGGGAATGAAAAACTGTTTTTT,CASSDRGRGNEKLFF
TRBJ2-7,11,-,TRBV10-3,few,TGTGCCATCAGTGAGGATCACGAGCAGTACTTC,CAISEDHEQYF
TRBJ2-4,14,TRBD1,TRBV12-5,-,TGTGCTAGCGGACAGGGAACGGTGGGAAACATTCAGTACTTC,CASGQGTVGNIQYF
TRBJ1-3,15,TRBD1,TRBV9,-,TGTGCCAGCAGCGCGGGGACAGGCTCTGGAAACACCATATATTTT,CASSAGTGSGNTIYF
TRBJ1-4,14,-,TRBV21-1,-,TGTGCCAGCAGCCGGGACTCAACTAATGAAAAACTGTTTTTT,CASSRDSTNEKLFF
TRBJ2-2,16,TRBD2,TRBV7-2,-,TGTGCCAGCAGCCTCCTAGCGGGAGGGTACCACGGGGAGCTGTTTTTT,CASSLLAGGYHGELFF
TRBJ2-7,13,TRBD2,TRBV2,-,TGTGCCGCCCGGGGACTAGCGGCCTACGAGCAGTACTTC,CAARGLAAYEQYF
TRBJ2-1,17,TRBD2,TRBV5-1,-,TGCGCCAGCAGCTTGGCCCGGACTAGCGGGAGGGCCGATGAGCAGTTCTTC,CASSLARTSGRADEQFF
TRBJ2-1,15,-,TRBV6-2/TRBV6-3,-,TGTGCCAGCAGTTACGCAGCGGCCTCCTACAATGAGCAGTTCTTC,CASSYAAASYNEQFF
TRBJ1-1,11,-,TRBV30,-,TGTGCCTGGGACAGTGGGACTGAAGCTTTCTTT,CAWDSGTEAFF
TRBJ1-5,15,TRBD1,TRBV6-5,-,TGTGCCAGCAGTTACGGGGGACAGGGTCGTCAGCCCCAGCATTTT,CASSYGGQGRQPQHF
TRBJ1-3,16,TRBD1,TRBV10-3,-,TGTGCCACAGGGACAGGGGTCGAAGATTGGGGAAACACCATATATTTT,CATGTGVEDWGNTIYF
TRBJ2-7,13,-,TRBV11-2,-,TGTGCCAGCAGCTTAAGAGAAACCTACGAGCAGTACTTC,CASSLRETYEQYF
TRBJ1-1,13,-,TRBV6-1,-,TGTGCCAGCAGTGAACAGGGGAACTTTGAAGCTTTCTTT,CASSEQGNFEAFF
TRBJ1-3,15,TRBD1,TRBV6-2/TRBV6-3,-,TGTGCCAGCAGTTACCTAACAGGGGCTGGAAACACCATATATTTT,CASSYLTGAGNTIYF
TRBJ2-1,15,TRBD2,TRBV7-9,-,TGTGCCAGCAGCCTGCTTGGAACTAGCGGGAATGAGCAGTTCTTC,CASSLLGTSGNEQFF
TRBJ2-5,18,-,TRBV3-1/TRBV3-2,-,TGTGCCAGCAGCCAAGACTTCGACAGTGGGCGAGCGAGGGAGACCCAGTACTTC,CASSQDFDSGRARETQYF
TRBJ2-5,15,TRBD1,TRBV6-6,-,TGTGCCAGCAGTTACGGACAGGGGCGCTTGGAGACCCAGTACTTC,CASSYGQGRLETQYF
TRBJ1-1,14,TRBD1,TRBV25-1,-,TGTGCCAGCGTTTGGACAGGCGAGGGGGCTGAAGCTTTCTTT,CASVWTGEGAEAFF
TRBJ2-3,17,TRBD2,TRBV7-2,-,TGTGCCAGCAGCTTAGCGGCGGTTAGCGGGAGCACAGATACGCAGTATTTT,CASSLAAVSGSTDTQYF
TRBJ2-6,19,-,TRBV5-1,-,TGCGCCAGCAGCCCAGGGACGTACAATCCAACGTCTGGGGCCAACGTCCTGACTTTC,CASSPGTYNPTSGANVLTF
TRBJ1-1,15,-,TRBV10-3,few,TGTGCCATCAGACCGAGGTGGGGGGCGGGCACTGAAGCTTTCTTT,CAIRPRWGAGTEAFF
TRBJ2-3,17,TRBD2,TRBV10-3,-,TGTGCCATCGGGGGGACTAGCGTCTATTCCCGCACAGATACGCAGTATTTT,CAIGGTSVYSRTDTQYF
TRBJ2-3,16,-,TRBV27,-,TGTGCCAGCAGTTTGGCCTCGGGACGGACAACATACGAGCAGTATTTT,CASSLASGRTTYEQYF
TRBJ1-2,16,TRBD1,TRBV18,-,TGTGCCAGCTCACCAAATGAGGGGGCTGCTAACTATGGCTACACCTTC,CASSPNEGAANYGYTF
TRBJ1-1,15,-,TRBV7-9,-,TGTGCCAGCAGCTATGACGGTAGAAAGAACACTGAAGCTTTCTTT,CASSYDGRKNTEAFF
TRBJ2-7,16,TRBD1,TRBV4-2,once,TGTGCCAGCAGCCAAGGGATGGACAGGGGGGCCTACGAGCAGTACTTC,CASSQGMDRGAYEQYF
TRBJ2-7,16,TRBD2,TRBV9,-,TGTGCCAGCAGCGTAGCCCCTAGGGGCGGGAGGTTCGAGCAGTACTTC,CASSVAPRGGRFEQYF
TRBJ2-7,14,-,TRBV18,many,TGTGCCAGCTCACCGGGGGTGGGGTCCTACGAGCAGTACTTC,CASSPGVGSYEQYF
TRBJ2-3,14,TRBD2,TRBV12-5,-,TGTGCTAGTGACCCGGGACTAGCGACAGATACGCAGTATTTT,CASDPGLATDTQYF
TRBJ2-7,15,-,TRBV4-1,-,TGCGCCAGCAGCCAAGATCGGACGCTGCTGGGGGAGCAGTACTTC,CASSQDRTLLGEQYF
TRBJ2-1,12,TRBD2,TRBV12-3/TRBV12-4,-,TGTGCCAGCAGTCTCGGGGGGGGTGAGCAGTTCTTC,CASSLGGGEQFF
TRBJ1-1,13,TRBD1,TRBV3-1/TRBV3-2,-,TGTGCCAGCAGCCGTCGACAGGGAACTGAAGCTTTCTTT,CASSRRQGTEAFF
TRBJ1-3,13,-,TRBV6-6,-,TGTGCCAGCAGTACGGTAGATGGAAACACCATATATTTT,CASSTVDGNTIYF
TRBJ2-2,10,-,TRBV6-4,few,TGTGCCAGCAGTGACGGGGAGCTGTTTTTT,CASSDGELFF
TRBJ2-6,16,-,TRBV15,-,TGTGCCACCAGCAGAGATAAGTTCTCTGGGGCCAACGTCCTGACTTTC,CATSRDKFSGANVLTF
TRBJ2-1,17,TRBD2,TRBV11-2,few,TGTGCCAGCAGCCCTACCTCTAGCGGGAGCCCCTACAATGAGCAGTTCTTC,CASSPTSSGSPYNEQFF
TRBJ1-5,13,-,TRBV30,-,TGTGCCTGGGGGAGGGATGGCAATCAGCCCCAGCATTTT,CAWGRDGNQPQHF
TRBJ1-1,14,-,TRBV15,-,TGTGCCACCAGCAAACGGGACGGAAACACTGAAGCTTTCTTT,CATSKRDGNTEAFF
TRBJ1-6,12,-,TRBV25-1,-,TGTGCCAGCCAAGAAGGGGATTCACCCCTCCACTTT,CASQEGDSPLHF
TRBJ2-1,15,TRBD2,TRBV6-5,-,TGTGCCAGCAGTAAGGGACTAGCGGGGAATAATGAGCAGTTCTTC,CASSKGLAGNNEQFF
TRBJ2-4,18,TRBD1,TRBV5-1,-,TGCGCCAGCAGCTTCGTGACAGGGGATGGGATCACCAAAAACATTCAGTACTTC,CASSFVTGDGITKNIQYF
TRBJ2-5,15,-,TRBV5-1,-,TGCGCCAGCAGCCCCAGGGAAGGACCGTCGGAGACCCAGTACTTC,CASSPREGPSETQYF
TRBJ2-1,15,-,TRBV4-2,-,TGTGCCAGCAGCCAACAACTGGAGGTCGGGCATGAGCAGTTCTTC,CASSQQLEVGHEQFF
TRBJ2-3,10,-,TRBV25-1,-,TGTGCCAGCAGTGGTAATACGCAGTATTTT,CASSGNTQYF
TRBJ2-5,13,-,TRBV30,-,TGTGCCTGGAGCGGCGATAGCAAGGAGACCCAGTACTTC,CAWSGDSKETQYF